This T cell receptor beta chain originates from a study of OX40 agonist ivuxolimab in advanced cancers. Whole-study context: Participants, approximately 80% male, averaged roughly 60 years of age, ranging from roughly 20 to 80. The study's findings and limits: Several nonresponders also turned out to have low normalized T-cell clonal expansion.

Looked up from germline, CDR1 is SGHRS and CDR2 is YFSETQ. The CDR3 runs to 15 residues. J was trimmed by 9 bases and V by 3 bases; bases with no gene match: 11. This clone is a singleton in its sample. Its specificity is not known. Generated by immunoSEQ multiplex PCR, the TCRdb table keeps only in-frame clones and is missing some. The sample consists of approximately 94,000 clones, around 91% of them appearing once. The source of this sequence is an adult with an advanced solid tumor such as melanoma, head and neck, liver or kidney cancer. The sample here was CD4+ or CD8+ T cells sorted from blood, taken in a trial of the OX40 agonist ivuxolimab. The chain combines TRBV5-1 with TRBJ2-1; 8 nucleotides line up with TRBD2. CDR3 region: CASSSGAGVRPEQFF. CDR3 in DNA: TGCGCCAGCAGCTCAGGAGCGGGAGTCCGTCCTGAGCAGTTCTTC.